Listed here are 5 T cell receptor beta chains from one sample, sequenced in a study of shared clonotypes between healthy human individuals. TCRdb keeps only in-frame clones here, not all; method: immunoSEQ multiplex PCR. The sample shows about 2.1 million clones, about 93% of them seen only once. Naive CD8 populations comprised CD45RO-negative cells positively selected for CCR7, excluding terminally differentiated effector memory CD45RA+ cells. Sequencing was carried out using naive CD8+ T cells from PBMCs. Receptor source: a man younger than 35 in good health. Some clones in this sample may be carry-over from other donors' samples.

Concerning this clone: The junction differs from germline at one of its ends, possibly a read error. The V and J genes are TRBV27 and TRBJ2-5; possible D gene TRBD2, 6 bases. Germline V gene data show CDR1 as MNHEY and CDR2 as SMNVEV (reference sequence). CDR3 size: 12 residues. CDR3 sequence reads: CASSLSGSEKYF. Written as DNA, the CDR3 is TGTGCCAGCAGTCTATCCGGGAGCGAAAAGTACTTC.

A word on this clone: Other nucleotide sequences in the sample specify the same CDR3. The CDR3 region is CASSPRTGVNTGELFF. The CDR3 DNA is TGTGCCAGCAGCCCACGGACAGGGGTGAACACCGGGGAGCTGTTTTTT. This rearrangement joins TRBV9 to TRBJ2-2, with TRBD1 matching over 9 bases. Germline trimming cut 4 bases from V and 1 base from J; bases unmatched to any gene: 5. The CDR3 is made up of 16 amino acids. Per the germline V gene, CDR1 is SGDLS and CDR2 is YYNGEE.

The rearrangement joins TRBV7-9 to TRBJ2-3, with TRBD1 matching 7 bases. V dropped 5 bases and J dropped 2; count of bases not matched to a gene: 13. The CDR3 loop spans 17 amino acids. Looked up from germline, CDR1 is SEHNR and CDR2 is FQNEAQ (reference sequence). CDR3 region: CASSTSAGRGYTDTQYF. Written as DNA, the CDR3 is TGTGCCAGCAGCACCTCGGCGGGCAGGGGGTACACAGATACGCAGTATTTT.

The chain couples TRBV4-1 to TRBJ2-4, with a tentative D call TRBD1 (5 bases). This CDR3 has 18 amino acids. V shed 4 bases and J shed 8 bases, with 27 bases lying between them. CDR1 is MGHRA and CDR2 is YSYEKL in the germline V gene. The CDR3 here is CASSPLFPGQGIRDIQYF. DNA of the CDR3: TGCGCCAGCAGCCCTCTATTCCCCGGGCAGGGAATAAGGGACATTCAGTACTTC.

The J gene is TRBJ2-7, the V gene TRBV15; TRBD2 matches at 9 bases. CDR3 length equals 15 residues. CDR1 is LNHNV, CDR2 YYDKDF, per germline (reference sequence). V trimming: 8 bases; J trimming: 3 bases; junction bases outside the gene matches: 11. The CDR3 protein is CATLAAGREGYEQYF. The CDR3, as DNA: TGTGCCACCTTAGCCGCGGGGCGGGAGGGCTACGAGCAGTACTTC.